The 2 T cell receptor beta chains given below trace back to one sample, sequenced in a study of CD8+ T cells in alopecia areata. The authors extracted RNA and reverse transcribed it into cDNA as the sequencing template. Assay used: immunoSEQ multiplex PCR; TCRdb lists only in-frame clones, some missing. The profile shows a few hundred thousand clones, 60% of them singletons. Treatment noted: oral pan-JAK inhibitor, 5-10 mg twice daily. Sequenced material: CD4+ T cells sorted from blood, taken around week 54, from a patient treated with tofacitinib. These receptors came from a human donor with alopecia areata.

The chain couples TRBV15 to TRBJ2-6; possibly TRBD2 for D (6 bases). Germline V gene lookup returns CDR1 LNHNV and CDR2 YYDKDF (reference sequence). There are 15 residues in the CDR3. V was trimmed by 3 bases and J by 3 bases, leaving 9 bases between them. The CDR3 DNA reads as TGTGCCACCAGCAGTCGGGGACTTGGGGCCAACGTCCTGACTTTC. Protein product: CATSSRGLGANVLTF.

V is TRBV15 and J is TRBJ2-5, with 8 nucleotides matching TRBD1. This CDR3 has 14 residues. CDR1 and CDR2 (germline): LNHNV, YYDKDF (reference sequence). The trim removed 3 bases at V and 2 bases at J, leaving 2 bases unmatched. CDR3 protein: CATSRDRAQETQYF. The CDR3 DNA sequence: TGTGCCACCAGCAGGGACAGGGCACAAGAGACCCAGTACTTC.